The 19 T cell receptor beta chains below were found in one sample sequenced in a study of cytomegalovirus exposure and HLA in healthy donors. The protocol was immunoSEQ multiplex PCR, while the TCRdb copy is restricted to in-frame clones and leaves out a portion. The sample holds roughly 260,000 clones, roughly 89% seen once. The sample was PBMCs. Receptors originate from a man between 18 and 29 years old in good health and CMV-seronegative.

As for this clone: One end of the junction varies from germline; a read error may be responsible. The V gene is TRBV15, the J gene TRBJ2-5; the D gene is possibly TRBD1 (5 bases). Germline CDR1 LNHNV, CDR2 YYDKDF (reference sequence). The CDR3 is 14 residues long. The CDR3 protein is CATSREPKGETQYF. The CDR3 DNA follows: TGTGCCACCAGCCGAGAACCCAAGGGGGAGACCCAGTACTTC.

The V and J genes are TRBV7-2 and TRBJ1-4; D is perhaps TRBD1 (6 bases). The CDR3 is 15 residues long. CDR1 SGHTA and CDR2 FQGNSA come from the germline V gene. The V and J ends lost 5 bases and 7 bases respectively, with 17 bases between them. The CDR3 coding sequence is TGTGCCAGCAGCCCACAAAGAACAGGGAGTGAAAAACTGTTTTTT. As protein: CASSPQRTGSEKLFF.

This chain uses TRBV28 with TRBJ2-7; a possible D gene is TRBD1 (5 bases). The CDR3 covers 15 residues. CDR1 and CDR2 from the germline V gene are MDHEN and SYDVKM. V was cut by 4 bases and J by 0 bases, with 13 bases left in between. The chain's CDR3 is CASSSGHGYSYEQYF. As DNA, the CDR3 is TGTGCCAGCAGTTCCGGACACGGCTACTCCTACGAGCAGTACTTC.

The chain uses TRBV18 and TRBJ2-7; possible D gene TRBD2, 5 bases. Trimming shortened V by 0 bases and J by 2 bases, and 11 bases separated the two germline ends. Per the germline V gene, CDR1 is KGHSH and CDR2 is LQKENI. This CDR3 is built from 15 residues. The CDR3 DNA follows: TGTGCCAGCTCACCACCGGGTCTAGCCCCCTACGAGCAGTACTTC. Translating gives CASSPPGLAPYEQYF.

The rearrangement links TRBV9 to TRBJ1-6; 10 bases map to TRBD1. The germline gives CDR1 SGDLS, CDR2 YYNGEE. The CDR3 has 16 amino acids. The V segment lost 0 bases and the J segment 6 bases; nucleotides outside the gene matches: 3. This chain's CDR3 is CASSVGDRGLNSPLHF. The CDR3, as DNA: TGTGCCAGCAGCGTAGGGGACAGGGGACTTAATTCACCCCTCCACTTT.

The DNA for the CDR3 is TGTGCCAGCTCACCACTCTCAGGCCAAGAGACCCAGTACTTC. Its protein product is CASSPLSGQETQYF. The rearrangement links TRBV18 to TRBJ2-5; no clear D gene. Per the germline V gene, CDR1 is KGHSH and CDR2 is LQKENI. Trimming pared 1 base from V and 1 base from J, leaving 7 bases between. CDR3 length: 14 amino acids.

The J gene is TRBJ2-2, the V gene TRBV4-2; TRBD1 matches at 9 bases. Germline trimming cut 7 bases from V and 6 bases from J; bases unmatched to any gene: 6. The CDR3 is 14 residues long. Germline CDR1 LGHNA, CDR2 YNFKEQ. The chain's CDR3 is CASTTGGMAGELFF. DNA for the CDR3: TGTGCCAGCACAACAGGGGGCATGGCCGGGGAGCTGTTTTTT.

The chain joins TRBV6-1 to TRBJ2-7; 11 nucleotides agree with TRBD1. Germline lookup yields CDR1 MNHNS and CDR2 SASEGT. The CDR3 is 13 amino acids. With V trimmed by 5 bases and J by 5 bases, 2 bases remained unmatched. The CDR3 bases are TGTGCCAGCAGTCTGGACAGGGGGCACGAGCAGTACTTC. It specifies CASSLDRGHEQYF.

This clone was seen a single time. The V call is TRBV6-6, the J call TRBJ2-5, with a tentative D call TRBD2 (5 bases). This CDR3 comprises 15 residues. Germline V gene data show CDR1 as MNHNY and CDR2 as SVGAGI (reference sequence). V lost 6 bases, J lost 8 bases, and 22 bases lay in between. CDR3 DNA sequence: TGTGCCAGCAGCCAACCCACGGGAACTCGAGCAACCCAGTACTTC. As protein: CASSQPTGTRATQYF.

This chain uses TRBV4-2 with TRBJ2-3; tentative D call: TRBD1 (6 bases). The CDR3 runs 16 residues. V was cut by 0 bases and J by 8 bases, with 18 bases left in between. The germline CDR1 and CDR2 sequences are LGHNA and YNFKEQ. The DNA for the CDR3 is TGTGCCAGCAGCCAAGATGGGGGCGTGGTGTTCGGTACGCAGTATTTT. Translated: CASSQDGGVVFGTQYF.

The CDR3 protein is CASSPGTGSLETQYF. The CDR3 DNA sequence: TGTGCCAGCAGCCCCGGGACAGGGTCCTTAGAGACCCAGTACTTC. The V call is TRBV5-4, the J call TRBJ2-5, with 9 bases fitting TRBD1. Trimming cost V 4 bases and J 4 bases; bases outside gene matches: 8. The CDR3 is made up of 15 amino acids. The germline CDR1 and CDR2 sequences are SGHNT and YYREEE (reference sequence). Using reference TRBV5-4 and TRBJ2-5 for the parts outside the CDR3, the full variable domain is ETGVTQSPTHLIKTRGQQVTLRCSSQSGHNTVSWYQQALGQGPQFIFQYYREEENGRGNFPPRFSGLQFPNYSSELNVNALELDDSALYLCASSPGTGSLETQYFGPGTRLLVL.

This clone was counted only a few times. The chain joins TRBV5-4 to TRBJ1-6; the D is unclear. Per germline, CDR1 SGHNT and CDR2 YYREEE (reference sequence). This CDR3 contains 13 residues. Trimming pared 1 base from V and 11 bases from J, leaving 10 bases between. The CDR3 coding sequence is TGTGCCAGCAGCTTGTCTAGGGAGCCACCCCTCCACTTT. Its translation: CASSLSREPPLHF.

The chain is built from TRBV27 and TRBJ2-2; TRBD2 might be the D (5 bases). This CDR3 has 14 amino acids. V lost 3 bases to trimming and J lost 5 bases, with 10 bases between them. The germline gives CDR1 MNHEY, CDR2 SMNVEV (reference sequence). The CDR3 spells CASSFRERTGELFF. The CDR3 bases are TGTGCCAGCAGTTTCCGGGAACGTACCGGGGAGCTGTTTTTT.

The chain couples TRBV6-1 to TRBJ1-5, with 8 bases aligning to TRBD1. V shed 3 bases and J 5 bases; nucleotides not matched to a gene: 6. The germline V gene encodes CDR1 MNHNS and CDR2 SASEGT. This CDR3 is 15 amino acids long. This chain's CDR3 is CASSDTGGIYQPQHF. CDR3 nucleotide sequence: TGTGCCAGCAGTGATACAGGGGGGATCTATCAGCCCCAGCATTTT.

The count of this clone is one. The V call is TRBV18, the J call TRBJ2-1; 15 nucleotides line up with TRBD2. This CDR3 comprises 19 residues. Unmatched junction bases numbered 18, after V lost 6 bases and J lost 9 bases. The germline V gene has CDR1 KGHSH and CDR2 LQKENI. The CDR3 DNA follows: TGTGCCAGCTCCGGTCCGGGACTAGCGGGGGGCCAAGGGTATGGTGAGCAGTTCTTC. It translates to CASSGPGLAGGQGYGEQFF. Full variable domain (outside the CDR3, taken from reference TRBV18 and TRBJ2-1): NAGVMQNPRHLVRRRGQEARLRCSPMKGHSHVYWYRQLPEEGLKFMVYLQKENIIDESGMPKERFSAEFPKEGPSILRIQQVVRGDSAAYFCASSGPGLAGGQGYGEQFFGPGTRLTVL.

The V call is TRBV15, the J call TRBJ2-3; maybe TRBD2 (7 bases). Germline assignment: CDR1 LNHNV and CDR2 YYDKDF (reference sequence). The CDR3 totals 17 residues. Deletions cut 0 bases from V and 2 bases from J, with 15 bases between. This chain's CDR3 is CATSRDRGASYTDTQYF. CDR3 DNA: TGTGCCACCAGCAGAGATCGGGGGGCCTCATACACAGATACGCAGTATTTT.

The chain links TRBV9 to TRBJ1-5, with D perhaps TRBD1 (5 bases). Germline CDR1 and CDR2: SGDLS and YYNGEE. The CDR3 covers 15 residues. V shed 0 bases and J shed 3 bases, with 10 bases lying between them. The CDR3 bases are TGTGCCAGCAGCGTAGGGGGCAGGGCCAATCAGCCCCAGCATTTT. Protein sequence: CASSVGGRANQPQHF.

The CDR3: CASSLPGQGPHQPQHF. The CDR3 DNA follows: TGCGCCAGCAGCTTACCGGGACAGGGGCCCCATCAGCCCCAGCATTTT. The chain joins TRBV4-1 to TRBJ1-5; TRBD1 matches 10 bases. This CDR3 is 16 amino acids long. The V gene end was trimmed by 5 bases and the J gene end by 5 bases; junction bases not matched to a gene: 9. From germline, CDR1 is MGHRA and CDR2 YSYEKL.

V usage is TRBV7-9 and J usage is TRBJ2-7; a weak D match, TRBD2 (6 bases). This CDR3 comprises 12 residues. The germline V and J ends were trimmed by 4 bases and 6 bases, with 10 bases remaining between them. Germline V gene sequence: CDR1 SEHNR, CDR2 FQNEAQ (reference sequence). Written as DNA, the CDR3 is TGTGCCAGCAGCTCCATGGGGGGCGAGCAGTACTTC. Amino acid sequence: CASSSMGGEQYF.